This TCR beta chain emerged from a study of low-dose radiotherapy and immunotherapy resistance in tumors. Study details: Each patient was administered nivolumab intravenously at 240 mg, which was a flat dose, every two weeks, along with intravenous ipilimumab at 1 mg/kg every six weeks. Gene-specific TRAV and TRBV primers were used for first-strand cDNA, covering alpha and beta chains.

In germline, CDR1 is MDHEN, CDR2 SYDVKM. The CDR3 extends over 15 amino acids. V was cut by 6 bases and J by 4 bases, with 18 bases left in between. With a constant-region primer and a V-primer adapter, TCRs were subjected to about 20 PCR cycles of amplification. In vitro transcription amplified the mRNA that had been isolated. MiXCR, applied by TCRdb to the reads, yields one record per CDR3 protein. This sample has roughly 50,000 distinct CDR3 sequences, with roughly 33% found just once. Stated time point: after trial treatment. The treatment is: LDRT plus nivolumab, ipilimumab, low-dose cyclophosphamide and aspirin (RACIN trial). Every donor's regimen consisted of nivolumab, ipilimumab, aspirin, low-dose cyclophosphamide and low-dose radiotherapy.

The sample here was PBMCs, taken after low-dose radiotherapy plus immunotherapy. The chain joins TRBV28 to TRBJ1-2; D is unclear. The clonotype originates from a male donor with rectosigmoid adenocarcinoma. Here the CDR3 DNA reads TGTGCCAGCAGCCCCGGGGAGGGTGGCGTCTATGGCTACACCTTC. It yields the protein CASSPGEGGVYGYTF.